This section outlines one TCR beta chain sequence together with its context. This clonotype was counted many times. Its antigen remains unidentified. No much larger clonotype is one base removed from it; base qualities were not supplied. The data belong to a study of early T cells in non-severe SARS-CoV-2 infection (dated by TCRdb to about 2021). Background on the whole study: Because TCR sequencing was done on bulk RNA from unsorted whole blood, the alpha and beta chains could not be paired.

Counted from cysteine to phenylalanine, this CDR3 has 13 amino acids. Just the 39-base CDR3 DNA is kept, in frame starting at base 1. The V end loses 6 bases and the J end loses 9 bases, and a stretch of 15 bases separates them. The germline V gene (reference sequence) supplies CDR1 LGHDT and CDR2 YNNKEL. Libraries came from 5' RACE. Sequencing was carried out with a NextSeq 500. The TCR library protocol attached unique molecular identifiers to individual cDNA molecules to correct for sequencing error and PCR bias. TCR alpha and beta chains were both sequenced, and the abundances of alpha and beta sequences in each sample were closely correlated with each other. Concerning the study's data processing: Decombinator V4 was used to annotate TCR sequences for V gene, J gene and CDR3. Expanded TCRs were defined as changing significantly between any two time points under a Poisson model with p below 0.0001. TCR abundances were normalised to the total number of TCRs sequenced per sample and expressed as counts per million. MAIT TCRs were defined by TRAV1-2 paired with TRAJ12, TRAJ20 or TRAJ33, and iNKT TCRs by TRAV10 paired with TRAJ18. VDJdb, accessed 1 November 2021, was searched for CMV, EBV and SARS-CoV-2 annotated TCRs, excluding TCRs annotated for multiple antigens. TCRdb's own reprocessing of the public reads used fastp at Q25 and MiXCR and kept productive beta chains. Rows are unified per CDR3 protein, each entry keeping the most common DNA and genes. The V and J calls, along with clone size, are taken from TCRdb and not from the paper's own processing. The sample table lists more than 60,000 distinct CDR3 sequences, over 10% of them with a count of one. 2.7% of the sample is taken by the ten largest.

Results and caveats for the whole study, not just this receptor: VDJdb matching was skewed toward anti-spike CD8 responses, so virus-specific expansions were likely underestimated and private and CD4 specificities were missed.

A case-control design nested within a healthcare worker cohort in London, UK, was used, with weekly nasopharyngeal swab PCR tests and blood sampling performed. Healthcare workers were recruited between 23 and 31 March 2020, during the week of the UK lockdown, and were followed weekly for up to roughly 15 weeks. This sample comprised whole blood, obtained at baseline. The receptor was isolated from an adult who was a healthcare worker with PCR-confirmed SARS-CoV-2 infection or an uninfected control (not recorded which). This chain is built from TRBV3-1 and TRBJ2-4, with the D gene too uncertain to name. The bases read TGTGCCAGCAGTCCAACCCTGGATAGCATTCAGTACTTC. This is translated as CASSPTLDSIQYF.